A single sample gave rise to the 16 T cell receptor beta chains below, sequenced in a study of T-cell reconstitution after alpha-beta-depleted transplantation in children. TCRbeta library construction was performed incorporating unique molecular identifiers. TCRdb re-called the PCR reads through MiXCR, storing one row per CDR3 protein. The repertoire holds roughly 120,000 distinct CDR3 sequences, with about 23% as singletons. The specimen comprised PBMCs, mostly from graft donor cells, sampled 180 days after TCRalphabeta/CD19-depleted stem cell transplant. The receptors stem from a male patient aged 2 to 10 who had a stem cell transplant for chronic granulomatous disease, so the T cells may come from the graft donor.

This clonotype was counted at least ten times. The chain is built from TRBV6-1 and TRBJ2-3; D perhaps matches TRBD2 (5 bases). Germline V gene data show CDR1 as MNHNS and CDR2 as SASEGT. The V end lost 7 bases, the J end lost 3 bases, and 11 bases lay between the germline ends. The CDR3 extends over 13 amino acids. The CDR3 here is CASTDGVTDTQYF. Written as DNA, the CDR3 is TGTGCCAGCACCGACGGGGTTACAGATACGCAGTATTTT.

This clonotype was observed at least ten times. The J gene is TRBJ2-7, the V gene TRBV12-3 or TRBV12-4, with 11 bases aligning to TRBD2. The V gene end was trimmed by 6 bases and the J gene end by 6 bases; junction bases not matched to a gene: 10. The CDR3 has 15 residues. This chain's CDR3 is CASRNSGRVSSEQYF. CDR3 sequence (DNA): TGTGCCAGCAGGAATAGCGGGAGGGTTTCAAGCGAGCAGTACTTC.

This clonotype was counted many times. This chain uses TRBV27 with TRBJ2-5; D possibly matches TRBD1 or TRBD2 (5 bases each). The V gene's germline CDR1 is MNHEY and CDR2 SMNVEV (reference sequence). V lost 0 bases and J lost 1, with 9 bases in between. CDR3 length: 15 amino acids. The CDR3 nucleotides read TGTGCCAGCAGTTTATCGAGGGGACCCCAAGAGACCCAGTACTTC. As protein: CASSLSRGPQETQYF.

This clonotype was detected many times. The chain recombines TRBV29-1 with TRBJ2-3, with TRBD2 matching over 7 bases. Germline lookup yields CDR1 SQVTM and CDR2 ANQGSEA. The junction had 4 bases not matched to a gene; V was cut back by 7 bases and J by 3 bases. The CDR3 is 12 residues long. CDR3 sequence: CSGRELTDTQYF. The DNA for the CDR3 is TGCAGCGGGCGGGAGCTAACAGATACGCAGTATTTT.

Many counts were recorded for this clonotype. The chain joins TRBV20-1 to TRBJ2-5, with D possibly matching TRBD2 (6 bases). V was pared by 0 bases and J by 6 bases, with 29 bases between. This CDR3 has 19 residues. Germline CDR1 is DFQATT and CDR2 is SNEGSKA (reference sequence). CDR3 loop: CSARESLATSFLSEKTQYF. The CDR3 DNA is TGCAGTGCTAGAGAGTCGCTAGCGACTTCCTTTCTGAGCGAGAAGACCCAGTACTTC.

This clonotype appeared a few times. This sequence joins TRBV20-1 and TRBJ2-7; D gene uncertain. Trimming shortened V by 3 bases and J by 7 bases, and 10 bases separated the two germline ends. The CDR3 covers 11 residues. Germline V lookup: CDR1 DFQATT, CDR2 SNEGSKA (reference sequence). CDR3 region: CSASQVEEQYF. CDR3 nucleotide sequence: TGCAGTGCTAGCCAAGTTGAGGAGCAGTACTTC.

This clonotype was counted at least ten times. The CDR3 loop is CASSWDGNYEQYF. The CDR3 nucleotides read TGTGCCAGCAGCTGGGACGGGAACTACGAGCAGTACTTC. The V gene is TRBV7-8, the J gene TRBJ2-7; either TRBD1 or TRBD2 may supply D (5 bases each). V lost 4 bases and J 3 bases, leaving 10 bases between the germline ends. The CDR3 totals 13 residues. Germline loops: CDR1 SGHVS, CDR2 FQNEAQ. The full variable domain, its missing parts supplied by reference TRBV7-8 and TRBJ2-7, is GAGVSQSPRYKVAKRGQDVALRCDPISGHVSLFWYQQALGQGPEFLTYFQNEAQLDKSGLPSDRFFAERPEGSVSTLKIQRTQQEDSAVYLCASSWDGNYEQYFGPGTRLTVT.

This clonotype appeared many times. The chain couples TRBV20-1 to TRBJ2-5, with TRBD2 as a possible D gene (6 bases). The CDR3 length is 13 residues. From germline, CDR1 is DFQATT and CDR2 SNEGSKA (reference sequence). V was trimmed by 3 bases and J by 5 bases, leaving 13 bases between them. In nucleotides, the CDR3 is TGCAGTGCTAGTAGCGGTTCGGGGGAGACCCAGTACTTC. Its translation is CSASSGSGETQYF.

This clonotype has at least ten counts. This sequence joins TRBV6-1 and TRBJ2-1; possible D gene TRBD2, 5 bases. Germline CDR1 reads MNHNS; CDR2 reads SASEGT. V was pared by 5 bases and J by 8 bases, with 16 bases between. The CDR3 extends over 14 amino acids. CDR3 nucleotides: TGTGCCAGCAGTCCTCGGGATGAAAGGGATGAGCAGTTCTTC. Its translation: CASSPRDERDEQFF.

In this sample, this clonotype turned up a few times. J is TRBJ2-1 and V is TRBV9; D perhaps matches TRBD1 (6 bases). Germline V gene lookup returns CDR1 SGDLS and CDR2 YYNGEE. The CDR3 is made up of 15 amino acids. V was clipped by 0 bases and J by 2 bases, with 9 bases between them. The CDR3 sequence is CASSVGAGAYNEQFF. The CDR3 coding sequence is TGTGCCAGCAGCGTAGGGGCAGGGGCCTACAATGAGCAGTTCTTC.

V usage is TRBV7-8 and J usage is TRBJ2-1, with 13 bases fitting TRBD2. The CDR3 sequence is 14 residues long. Germline CDR1 is SGHVS and CDR2 is FQNEAQ. The V and J ends lost 5 bases and 10 bases, in that order; junction bases with no gene match: 5. The CDR3 coding sequence is TGTGCCAGCAGCCCACCGGGACTAGCGGGAGAGCAGTTCTTC. As protein: CASSPPGLAGEQFF.

This clonotype has ten or more counts. The chain has TRBV20-1 and TRBJ2-1; 9 nucleotides agree with TRBD2. Germline CDR1 is DFQATT and CDR2 is SNEGSKA (reference sequence). The CDR3 sequence is 15 residues long. The V gene end was trimmed by 6 bases and the J gene end by 7 bases; junction bases not matched to a gene: 13. CDR3 sequence: CSAPKSGGPINEQFF. The CDR3 DNA follows: TGCAGTGCGCCAAAAAGCGGGGGGCCCATAAATGAGCAGTTCTTC.

This clonotype has just a few counts. V and J are TRBV28 and TRBJ2-7; TRBD1 aligns across 7 bases. Germline V CDR1 and CDR2: MDHEN, SYDVKM. This CDR3 has 16 residues. The J segment lost 0 bases and the V segment lost 6 bases, leaving 11 bases of the junction unmatched. The CDR3 DNA reads TGTGCCAGCAGGCCACCTAGGGGGCCTGGCTCCTACGAGCAGTACTTC. Protein: CASRPPRGPGSYEQYF.

The genes are TRBV20-1 and TRBJ2-5; D remains ambiguous. CDR1 DFQATT and CDR2 SNEGSKA come from the germline V gene (reference sequence). Trimming removed 3 bases at V and 2 bases at J, with 7 bases between. There are 12 residues in the CDR3. In DNA, the CDR3 is TGCAGTGCTAGCATGACACAAGAGACCCAGTACTTC. Residues: CSASMTQETQYF.

J is TRBJ2-7 and V is TRBV27, with TRBD2 matching 13 bases. CDR1 and CDR2 (germline): MNHEY, SMNVEV (reference sequence). This CDR3 has 15 residues. Trimming cost V 4 bases and J 4 bases; bases outside gene matches: 4. The CDR3 sequence is CASSSRTSGSYEQYF. For the CDR3, the DNA is TGTGCCAGCAGTTCTAGGACTAGCGGGAGTTACGAGCAGTACTTC.

At least ten counts were recorded for this clonotype. The chain joins TRBV20-1 to TRBJ1-1; tentative D call: TRBD1 (5 bases). Germline V CDR1 and CDR2: DFQATT, SNEGSKA (reference sequence). V was pared by 3 bases and J by 4 bases, with 12 bases between. The CDR3 sequence is 13 residues long. For the CDR3, the DNA is TGCAGTGCTAGCATCCCCGGGGGCACTGAAGCTTTCTTT. It specifies CSASIPGGTEAFF.